The source of this T cell receptor beta chain is a study of OX40 agonist ivuxolimab in advanced cancers. Whole-study context: All patients had ivuxolimab intravenously every 2 weeks at 0.01 to 10 mg/kg. Enrolled patients in dose escalation had cancers that were hepatocellular carcinoma, melanoma, renal cell or head and neck cancer. Study results and caveats: Clonal expansion from baseline to week 6 occurred in both CD4+ and CD8+ T cells.

With respect to this clone: Its target is unknown.

TCRdb's table, derived via immunoSEQ multiplex PCR, lists solely in-frame clones and lacks some. The sample consists of under 80,000 clones, less than 90% of them appearing once. Germline V gives CDR1 SGHNT, CDR2 YYREEE (reference sequence). V was clipped by 3 bases and J by 2 bases, with 15 bases between them. This CDR3 is built from 15 residues. The chain employs TRBV5-4 and TRBJ2-7, with a weak D call TRBD2 (6 bases). The source material was CD4+ or CD8+ T cells sorted from blood, sampled in a trial of the OX40 agonist ivuxolimab. The receptor was derived from an adult with an advanced solid tumor such as melanoma, head and neck, liver or kidney cancer. Written as DNA, the CDR3 is TGTGCCAGCAGCTCTCGGGACTTCCTAACCTACGAGCAGTACTTC. Translating it yields CASSSRDFLTYEQYF.